This T cell receptor beta chain was profiled in a study of OX40 agonist ivuxolimab in advanced cancers. Broader study findings: Part of the nonresponder group also had normalized T-cell clonal expansion that was low.

CDR1 is SGHRS, CDR2 YFSETQ, per germline. The V end lost 2 bases, the J end lost 1 base, and 10 bases lay between the germline ends. This CDR3 region has 15 residues. The method was immunoSEQ multiplex PCR; TCRdb's version includes in-frame clones alone and lacks a portion of them. Here the sample spans about 46,000 clones, under 90% being singletons. As regards this clone: Its antigen remains unknown.

This chain joins TRBV5-1 and TRBJ1-5, with D tentatively TRBD1 (6 bases). Sequenced here: CD4+ or CD8+ T cells sorted from blood, sampled in a trial of the OX40 agonist ivuxolimab. This receptor was obtained from an adult with an advanced solid tumor such as melanoma, head and neck, liver or kidney cancer. The CDR3 bases are TGCGCCAGCAGCTTACAGGGTAGGAGCAATCAGCCCCAGCATTTT. Translation gives CASSLQGRSNQPQHF.